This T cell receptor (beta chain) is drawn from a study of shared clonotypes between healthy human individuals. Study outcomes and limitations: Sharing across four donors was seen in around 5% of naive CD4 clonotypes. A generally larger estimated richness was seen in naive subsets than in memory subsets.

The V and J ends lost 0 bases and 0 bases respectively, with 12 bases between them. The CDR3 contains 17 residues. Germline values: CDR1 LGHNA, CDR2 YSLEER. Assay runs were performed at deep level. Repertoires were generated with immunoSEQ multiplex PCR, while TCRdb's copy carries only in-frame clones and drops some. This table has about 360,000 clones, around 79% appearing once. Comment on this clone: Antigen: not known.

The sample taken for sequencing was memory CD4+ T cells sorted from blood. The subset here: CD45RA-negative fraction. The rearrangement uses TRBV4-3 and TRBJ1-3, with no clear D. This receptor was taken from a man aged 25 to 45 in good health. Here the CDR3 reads CASSQDVTVGSGNTIYF. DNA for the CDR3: TGCGCCAGCAGCCAAGATGTTACGGTTGGCTCTGGAAACACCATATATTTT.